Included here is one TCR beta chain sequence, with context. What it binds is unknown. Other DNA sequences from this sample encode an identical CDR3 as well. The data derive from a study of shared clonotypes between healthy human individuals. Overall study results and limits: Sharing across four donors was highest in naive CD4 (around 5%) and lowest in memory CD8 (roughly 0.4%).

This CDR3 has 14 residues. Germline V gene lookup returns CDR1 SNHLY and CDR2 FYNNEI. The J segment lost 7 bases and the V segment lost 6 bases, leaving 6 bases of the junction unmatched. TCRdb's copy holds only in-frame clones and misses some; the assay was immunoSEQ multiplex PCR. The sample has about 2,500,000 clones, more than 90% seen once. The sequenced material came from naive CD4+ T cells sorted from blood. Stated subset: CD45RA+ positively selected. This receptor was taken from a man aged 18 to 29 in good health. This rearrangement joins TRBV2 to TRBJ1-4, with TRBD1 identical over 9 bases. CDR3 loop: CASSQQGAGEKLFF. CDR3 DNA sequence: TGTGCCAGCAGCCAACAGGGGGCGGGTGAAAAACTGTTTTTT.